Listed below are T cell receptor beta chains from one sample, sequenced in a study of cytomegalovirus exposure and HLA in healthy donors. Only in-frame clones appear in the TCRdb table, and some are missing; sequencing was by immunoSEQ multiplex PCR. The repertoire holds more than 90,000 clones, with more than 65% as singletons. Input material: PBMCs. The receptors were sampled from a woman aged 30 to 39 in good health and CMV-seronegative. Both conserved end residues are part of each CDR3.

v_call	j_call	cdr3_length	cdr3_aa
TRBV5-1	TRBJ1-1	16	CASSLGGLTRNTEAFF
TRBV27	TRBJ2-3	14	CATAPGDYTDTQYF
TRBV7-2	TRBJ2-2	15	CASSLGQGAGGELFF
TRBV6-5	TRBJ1-2	14	CASSYSGGRDGYTF
TRBV27	TRBJ2-2	17	CASSDSLRRKGTGELFF
TRBV30	TRBJ1-5	14	CAWSKVVGDQPQHF
TRBV6-1	TRBJ1-5	15	CASKGTVYSNQPQHF
TRBV19	TRBJ1-6	16	CASSLEAGTAITTLHF
TRBV7-9	TRBJ1-1	12	CASSQGAAEAFF
TRBV30	TRBJ1-3	22	CAWRDVGKSLWPNKESGNTIYF
TRBV30	TRBJ1-6	12	CAWSVLYSPLHF
TRBV6-5	TRBJ2-7	14	CASRLGQSSYEQYF
TRBV30	TRBJ1-3	15	CAWRRAGVRGNTIYF
TRBV30	TRBJ2-5	14	CAWTRLAGQETQYF
TRBV5-8	TRBJ1-1	16	CASSKGAPFRDTEAFF
TRBV6-4	TRBJ1-4	21	CASSDLINQGGVMATNEKLFF
TRBV25-1	TRBJ1-1	16	CASSEAGTGDNTEAFF
TRBV6-5	TRBJ2-6	14	CASSTGSGANVLTF
TRBV10-3	TRBJ1-2	17	CAISESKDTLTNYGYTF
TRBV18	TRBJ1-1	14	CASSPNSINTEAFF
TRBV5-6	TRBJ2-7	13	CASSLGLTYEQYF
TRBV19	TRBJ1-5	15	CASSSATAGIQPQHF
TRBV7-9	TRBJ2-3	15	CASSLLAGVPDTQYF
TRBV4-3	TRBJ1-2	16	CASSQGLRLSSSGYTF
TRBV27	TRBJ1-1	15	CASSLSIHGNTEAFF
TRBV30	TRBJ1-5	13	CAWSRGNNQPQHF
TRBV27	TRBJ2-3	18	CASSRGPSVAGVSDTQYF